These T cell receptor beta chains were read from a single sample in a study of graft-versus-host responses after intestinal transplantation. Clones were sequenced by immunoSEQ multiplex PCR, and TCRdb holds only the in-frame ones, with some missing. The sample contains around 43,000 clones, 90% to 95% of which appear only once. This sample comprised PBMCs, obtained 524 days after transplant. The receptors were gathered from a human patient who received an intestinal transplant, so some T cells may come from the graft donor. Each CDR3 is given with its conserved first and last residue. A D gene is named only where the DNA matches it firmly.

CDR3 protein: CASSTSLDRPTYEQYF
D gene: TRBD1
V gene: TRBV19

CDR3 protein: CASRGGQLNNSPLHF
D gene: NA
V gene: TRBV2

CDR3 protein: CASTPFKGTGEETQYF
D gene: TRBD1
V gene: TRBV9

CDR3 protein: CAISELSASSGNTIYF
D gene: NA
V gene: TRBV10-3

CDR3 protein: CASSYSDRGSGEQYF
D gene: TRBD1
V gene: TRBV6-5

CDR3 protein: CASSLGIAGGNEQFF
D gene: TRBD2
V gene: TRBV5-1

CDR3 protein: CAISYRGRETNEQFF
D gene: NA
V gene: TRBV10-3

CDR3 protein: CASSQTGGETQYF
D gene: NA
V gene: TRBV10-2

CDR3 protein: CALEASAGGSGELFF
D gene: TRBD2
V gene: TRBV30

CDR3 protein: CASSLGTGRSYGYTF
D gene: TRBD1
V gene: TRBV28

CDR3 protein: CASSLDSGGGPLDTQYF
D gene: TRBD2
V gene: TRBV11-2

CDR3 protein: CASSPRGQGHDEQYF
D gene: TRBD1
V gene: TRBV9

CDR3 protein: CASSLTGELFF
D gene: NA
V gene: TRBV7-8

CDR3 protein: CASSYGETQYF
D gene: NA
V gene: TRBV6-1

CDR3 protein: CASSLFVSSYEQYF
D gene: NA
V gene: TRBV28

CDR3 protein: CASLRETAYNEQFF
D gene: NA
V gene: TRBV28

CDR3 protein: CAISEGPNSPLHF
D gene: NA
V gene: TRBV10-3

CDR3 protein: CASRSGGLSYEQYF
D gene: NA
V gene: TRBV6-5

CDR3 protein: CASSSRATHEAFF
D gene: NA
V gene: TRBV9

CDR3 protein: CASSQGGVRGYGYTF
D gene: NA
V gene: TRBV4-1

CDR3 protein: CASSSTRRGLKRGDEQFF
D gene: NA
V gene: TRBV27

CDR3 protein: CASSLDRGGGDTQYF
D gene: TRBD1
V gene: TRBV7-3

CDR3 protein: CASSLDRGPDTQYF
D gene: TRBD1
V gene: TRBV11-2

CDR3 protein: CASSQAGGGGYEQYF
D gene: TRBD2
V gene: TRBV4-3

CDR3 protein: CASSAEMGPMGETQYF
D gene: NA
V gene: TRBV13

CDR3 protein: CASSLSTLSETQYF
D gene: NA
V gene: TRBV7-7

CDR3 protein: CASSQGPRAPQHF
D gene: NA
V gene: TRBV7-3

CDR3 protein: CASRLRDNTGALVGNRDTQYF
D gene: NA
V gene: TRBV12-2

CDR3 protein: CASSLTLAGIYNEQFF
D gene: TRBD2
V gene: TRBV28